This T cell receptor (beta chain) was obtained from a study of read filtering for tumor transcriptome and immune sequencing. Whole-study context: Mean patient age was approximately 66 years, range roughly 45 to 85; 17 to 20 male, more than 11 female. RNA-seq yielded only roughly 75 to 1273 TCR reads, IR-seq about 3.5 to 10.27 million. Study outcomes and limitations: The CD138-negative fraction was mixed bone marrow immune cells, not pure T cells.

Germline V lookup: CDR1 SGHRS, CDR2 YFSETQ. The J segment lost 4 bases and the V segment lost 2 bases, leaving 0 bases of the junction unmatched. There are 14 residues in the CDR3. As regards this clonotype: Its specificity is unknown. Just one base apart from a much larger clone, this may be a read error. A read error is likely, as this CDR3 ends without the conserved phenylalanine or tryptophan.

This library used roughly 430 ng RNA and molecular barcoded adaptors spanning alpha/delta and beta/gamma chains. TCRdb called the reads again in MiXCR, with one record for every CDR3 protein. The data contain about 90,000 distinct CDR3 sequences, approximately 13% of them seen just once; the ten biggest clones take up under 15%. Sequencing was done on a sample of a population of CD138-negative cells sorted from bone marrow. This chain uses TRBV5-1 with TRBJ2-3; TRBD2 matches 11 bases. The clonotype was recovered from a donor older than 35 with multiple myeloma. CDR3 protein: CASSLLAGADTQYL. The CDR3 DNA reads TGCGCCAGCAGCTTACTAGCGGGAGCAGATACGCAGTATCTT.